The 15 T cell receptor beta chains listed next were all sequenced from one sample in a study of T cell repertoires in cytomegalovirus infection. TCRdb fed the reads into MiXCR, producing one record per CDR3 protein. Of 550,000 to 850,000 distinct CDR3 sequences listed, 30% to 35% are singletons. The antigens of these receptors remain unknown. The input for sequencing was cultured PBMCs, taken from culture after CMV antigen stimulation. The receptors here all came from a human donor in good health (CMV status not recorded). Some clones in this sample may be carry-over from other donors' samples.

The rearrangement links TRBV20-1 to TRBJ2-4; a weak D match, TRBD1 (5 bases). The length of the CDR3 is 18 residues. Per germline, CDR1 DFQATT and CDR2 SNEGSKA (reference sequence). V was cut by 3 bases and J by 6 bases, with 27 bases left in between. CDR3: CSASSSGLSIGELNIQYF. The CDR3 region has the DNA TGCAGTGCTAGTTCCTCCGGGCTGTCGATAGGGGAATTAAACATTCAGTACTTC.

This chain uses TRBV7-6 with TRBJ2-1, with 9 bases aligning to TRBD2. The CDR3 runs 16 residues. Germline V lookup: CDR1 SGHVS, CDR2 FNYEAQ. After removal of 5 bases from V and 3 bases from J, the junction contained 8 bases not matched to a gene. In nucleotides, the CDR3 is TGTGCCAGCAGCGCCGTACCTAGCGGGGTCTACAATGAGCAGTTCTTC. Its translation: CASSAVPSGVYNEQFF.

This clonotype was seen repeatedly, ten times or more. The chain uses TRBV7-2 and TRBJ1-5, with a tentative D call TRBD1 (5 bases). Trimming took 3 bases from V and 7 from J, leaving 13 bases between them. CDR3 length: 14 amino acids. The germline V gene encodes CDR1 SGHTA and CDR2 FQGNSA. CDR3 nucleotides: TGTGCCAGCAGCTTGGGACCCCTTGTCCAGCCCCAGCATTTT. Translation: CASSLGPLVQPQHF.

This clonotype has more than one count but fewer than ten. The chain couples TRBV7-2 to TRBJ2-1, with 8 bases identical to TRBD1. CDR3 length: 14 amino acids. Germline V gives CDR1 SGHTA, CDR2 FQGNSA. J was trimmed by 7 bases and V by 2 bases; bases with no gene match: 4. The CDR3 here is CASSLLDRVNEQFF. CDR3 DNA: TGTGCCAGCAGCTTATTGGACAGGGTAAATGAGCAGTTCTTC.

The chain employs TRBV2 and TRBJ1-5, with D possibly being TRBD1 (5 bases). The CDR3 spans 15 residues. Germline CDR1 SNHLY, CDR2 FYNNEI. V gave up 3 bases and J gave up 3 bases, with 12 bases separating them. CDR3 sequence reads: CASSDRDGFNQPQHF. The CDR3 bases are TGTGCCAGCAGTGATCGGGACGGATTCAATCAGCCCCAGCATTTT.

This clonotype showed up many times. The chain couples TRBV6-6 to TRBJ2-6, with D uncertain. Trimming pared 0 bases from V and 3 bases from J, leaving 9 bases between. Germline CDR1 reads MNHNY; CDR2 reads SVGAGI (reference sequence). The CDR3 length is 16 residues. CDR3 protein: CASSYSWGIGANVLTF. CDR3 in DNA: TGTGCCAGCAGTTACTCATGGGGAATTGGGGCCAACGTCCTGACTTTC.

The rearrangement links TRBV2 to TRBJ1-5; TRBD1 agrees at 7 bases. The CDR3 consists of 14 residues. After removal of 6 bases from V and 1 base from J, the junction contained 3 bases not matched to a gene. Germline V gene lookup returns CDR1 SNHLY and CDR2 FYNNEI. The CDR3 region is CASSTDRSNQPQHF. CDR3 nucleotide sequence: TGTGCCAGCAGCACGGACAGGAGCAATCAGCCCCAGCATTTT.

This clonotype came up a few times. This chain uses TRBV25-1 with TRBJ2-3, with TRBD2 as a possible D gene (6 bases). The length of the CDR3 is 14 residues. Trimming left V 10 bases short and J 0 bases short, with 14 bases between. The germline V gene has CDR1 MGHDK and CDR2 SYGVNS. For the CDR3, the DNA is TGTGCCACCCGGGGCGGGGAAAGCACAGATACGCAGTATTTT. Its protein product is CATRGGESTDTQYF.

In the case of this clonotype: One junction end disagrees with the germline gene, perhaps due to a read error. This CDR3 reads CASSSGTGGRGDEQFF. The CDR3 coding sequence is TGTGCCAGCAGCTCCGGGACAGGGGGCAGGGGCGATGAGCAGTTCTTC. J is TRBJ2-1 and V is TRBV5-3; 12 bases are a match to TRBD1. TRBV5-3 is filed as an ORF, its function uncertain. The length of the CDR3 is 16 residues.

This chain connects TRBV4-1 to TRBJ2-2; D is unresolved. The germline CDR1 and CDR2 sequences are MGHRA and YSYEKL. The CDR3 has 14 amino acids. Trimming took off 1 base at V and 3 bases at J, with 6 bases between the two ends. CDR3 region: CASSQGQYTGELFF. Here the CDR3 DNA reads TGCGCCAGCAGCCAAGGCCAGTACACCGGGGAGCTGTTTTTT.

This clonotype has a handful of counts. The chain recombines TRBV12-3 or TRBV12-4 with TRBJ2-1, with 9 bases that match TRBD1. This CDR3 spans 15 amino acids. Trimming took 7 bases from V and 2 from J; bases not matched to a gene: 6. The chain's CDR3 is CASIVTGGTYNEQFF. CDR3 DNA: TGTGCCAGCATTGTGACAGGGGGGACCTACAATGAGCAGTTCTTC.

This clonotype has only a few counts. The genes are TRBV18 and TRBJ2-7, with 8 bases that match TRBD1. The CDR3 runs 14 residues. CDR1 and CDR2 from the germline V gene are KGHSH and LQKENI. V was pared by 5 bases and J by 5 bases, with 8 bases of the junction left unmatched. The CDR3 DNA sequence: TGTGCCAGCTCAAGCGACAGGGGAGTCCACGAGCAGTACTTC. This encodes CASSSDRGVHEQYF.

This chain joins TRBV5-4 and TRBJ2-1, with D hard to call. This CDR3 is 13 amino acids long. The germline CDR1 and CDR2 sequences are SGHNT and YYREEE (reference sequence). V lost 4 bases, J lost 9 bases, and 14 bases lay in between. CDR3: CASSLESGGEQFF. The CDR3 DNA is TGTGCCAGCAGCCTTGAGTCGGGTGGTGAGCAGTTCTTC.

This chain connects TRBV6-1 to TRBJ2-5, with unresolved D. The CDR3 length is 14 residues. V was shortened by 8 bases and J by 1 base, with 14 bases between the two germline ends. Germline CDR1 MNHNS, CDR2 SASEGT. The chain's CDR3 is CASGQRRFQETQYF. In DNA, the CDR3 is TGTGCCAGCGGGCAGAGGCGCTTCCAAGAGACCCAGTACTTC.

The V and J genes are TRBV20-1 and TRBJ2-7, with TRBD2 matching over 15 bases. The CDR3 length is 15 residues. With 3 bases clipped from V and 4 bases from J, the junction kept 4 bases outside the gene matches. Germline loops: CDR1 DFQATT, CDR2 SNEGSKA (reference sequence). DNA of the CDR3: TGCAGTGCTAGGGCCGGGACTAGCGGGAGGTACGAGCAGTACTTC. It is translated as CSARAGTSGRYEQYF.